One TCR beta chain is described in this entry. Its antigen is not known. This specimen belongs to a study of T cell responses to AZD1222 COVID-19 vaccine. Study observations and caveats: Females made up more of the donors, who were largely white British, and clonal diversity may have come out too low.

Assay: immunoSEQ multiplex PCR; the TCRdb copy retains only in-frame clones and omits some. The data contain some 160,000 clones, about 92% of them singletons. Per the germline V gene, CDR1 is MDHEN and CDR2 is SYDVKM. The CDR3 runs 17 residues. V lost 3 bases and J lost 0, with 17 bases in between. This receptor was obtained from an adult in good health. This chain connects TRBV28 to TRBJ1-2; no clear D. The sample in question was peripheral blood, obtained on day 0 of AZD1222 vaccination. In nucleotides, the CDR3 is TGTGCCAGCAGTTTTTATACTCTGTCTATAGCTAACTATGGCTACACCTTC. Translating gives CASSFYTLSIANYGYTF.